The 6 T cell receptor beta chains below all came from one sample that was sequenced in a study of cytomegalovirus exposure and HLA in healthy donors. In the PCR, 60 Vbeta and 13 Jbeta primers were used. This table comes from immunoSEQ multiplex PCR, and its TCRdb copy is limited to in-frame clones, with some not included. The table has 130,000 to 150,000 clones, approximately 80% seen once; the top ten hold roughly 9.7%. The sample taken for sequencing was PBMCs. The source of these receptors is a woman in her fifties or sixties in good health and CMV-seropositive.

The chain couples TRBV6-5 to TRBJ2-7; 7 bases agree with TRBD2. The CDR3 is 13 amino acids. From germline, CDR1 is MNHEY and CDR2 SVGAGI. The junction had 6 bases not matched to a gene; V was cut back by 8 bases and J by 2 bases. Written as DNA, the CDR3 is TGTGCCAGCTCCCCTAGCGGAACCTACGAGCAGTACTTC. The encoded protein is CASSPSGTYEQYF.

This chain joins TRBV6-6 and TRBJ1-3; TRBD1 matches at 9 bases. This CDR3 has 16 amino acids. Germline CDR1 reads MNHNY; CDR2 reads SVGAGI (reference sequence). After removal of 2 bases from V and 0 bases from J, the junction contained 2 bases not matched to a gene. The CDR3: CASSYPTGGSGNTIYF. The CDR3 region has the DNA TGTGCCAGCAGTTACCCGACAGGGGGCTCTGGAAACACCATATATTTT.

This rearrangement joins TRBV7-8 to TRBJ2-3, with TRBD2 as a possible D gene (6 bases). The CDR3 totals 15 residues. The ends were cut back, 5 bases at V and 0 bases at J, with 12 bases in the middle. Germline V gives CDR1 SGHVS, CDR2 FQNEAQ. The CDR3: CASSISGGSTDTQYF. CDR3 in DNA: TGTGCCAGCAGCATTAGCGGAGGGAGCACAGATACGCAGTATTTT.

The V and J genes are TRBV2 and TRBJ2-7; D gene ambiguous. The V and J ends lost 3 bases and 1 base respectively, with 13 bases between them. The germline CDR1 and CDR2 sequences are SNHLY and FYNNEI. The CDR3 totals 15 residues. CDR3 nucleotide sequence: TGTGCCAGCAGTGACCCTGGAAGAGGATCCTACGAGCAGTACTTC. Amino acids: CASSDPGRGSYEQYF.

This chain uses TRBV28 with TRBJ1-2, with a weak D call TRBD1 (5 bases). Trimming removed 6 bases at V and 4 bases at J, with 15 bases between. The V gene's germline CDR1 is MDHEN and CDR2 SYDVKM. The CDR3 loop spans 14 amino acids. The CDR3 is CASSPGARVYGYTF. CDR3 coding DNA: TGTGCCAGCAGCCCTGGGGCTAGGGTCTATGGCTACACCTTC.

This rearrangement joins TRBV19 to TRBJ2-2; TRBD1 aligns across 9 bases. The V gene end was trimmed by 10 bases and the J gene end by 5 bases; junction bases not matched to a gene: 5. The CDR3 is 13 residues long. In germline, CDR1 is LNHDA, CDR2 SQIVND (reference sequence). CDR3 nucleotides: TGTGCCACTCGACAGGGGGGAACCGGGGAGCTGTTTTTT. Translated: CATRQGGTGELFF. Variable domain in full (rest from reference TRBV19 and TRBJ2-2): DGGITQSPKYLFRKEGQNVTLSCEQNLNHDAMYWYRQDPGQGLRLIYYSQIVNDFQKGDIAEGYSVSREKKESFPLTVTSAQKNPTAFYLCATRQGGTGELFFGEGSRLTVL.